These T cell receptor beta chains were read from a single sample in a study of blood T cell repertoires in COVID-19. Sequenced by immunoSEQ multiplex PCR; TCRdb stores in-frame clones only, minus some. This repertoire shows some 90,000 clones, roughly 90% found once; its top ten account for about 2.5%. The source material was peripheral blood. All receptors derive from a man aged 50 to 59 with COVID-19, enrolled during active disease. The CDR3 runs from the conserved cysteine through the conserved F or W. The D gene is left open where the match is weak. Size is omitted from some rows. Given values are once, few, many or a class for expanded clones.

DNA: TGTGCCAGCAGCCTCCACGGGGGAGGGGGGTCACCCCTCCACTTT
CDR3: CASSLHGGGGSPLHF
V: TRBV7-3
D: .
J: TRBJ1-6
size: .

DNA: TGCGCCAGCAGTGACCGACAGGGACGAATGAACACTGAAGCTTTCTTT
CDR3: CASSDRQGRMNTEAFF
V: TRBV10-1
D: TRBD1
J: TRBJ1-1
size: .

DNA: TGTGCCAGCAGACTAACCGGGACAGGGATTTCACCCCTCCACTTT
CDR3: CASRLTGTGISPLHF
V: TRBV27
D: TRBD1
J: TRBJ1-6
size: .

DNA: TGCGCCAGCAGCCAAAACCCAGGGGTTGAGCAGTTCTTC
CDR3: CASSQNPGVEQFF
V: TRBV4-1
D: .
J: TRBJ2-1
size: .

DNA: TGTGCCAGCAGCCCTATAGGGGGATCTCCCTACGAGCAGTACTTC
CDR3: CASSPIGGSPYEQYF
V: TRBV6-4
D: .
J: TRBJ2-7
size: .

DNA: TGTGCCAGCAGCCAAGATCCCAGGAGGAACTATGGCTACACCTTC
CDR3: CASSQDPRRNYGYTF
V: TRBV3-1/TRBV3-2
D: .
J: TRBJ1-2
size: .

DNA: TGCGCCAGCAGCCCCAGGGGACCCAAGAATGAAAAACTGTTTTTT
CDR3: CASSPRGPKNEKLFF
V: TRBV5-1
D: .
J: TRBJ1-4
size: .

DNA: TGTGCCAGCAGCGTTTACAGGGGAGCCGGGGAGCTGTTTTTT
CDR3: CASSVYRGAGELFF
V: TRBV9
D: TRBD1
J: TRBJ2-2
size: .

DNA: TGTGCCAGCAGCGGAGGCATTAACTATGGCTACACCTTC
CDR3: CASSGGINYGYTF
V: TRBV12-3/TRBV12-4
D: .
J: TRBJ1-2
size: .

DNA: TGCGCCAGCTCACGGGACACGTACAATGAGCAGTTCTTC
CDR3: CASSRDTYNEQFF
V: TRBV5-1
D: .
J: TRBJ2-1
size: .

DNA: TGTGCCAGCAGTTTATGGGGCAGGGATAATGAAAAACTGTTTTTT
CDR3: CASSLWGRDNEKLFF
V: TRBV28
D: .
J: TRBJ1-4
size: .

DNA: TGTGCCAGCAGTCGGGGTCGCACAGATACGCAGTATTTT
CDR3: CASSRGRTDTQYF
V: TRBV9
D: .
J: TRBJ2-3
size: once

DNA: TGTGCCAGCTCACGTCAGGGGGGCTTGGATTCACCCCTCCACTTT
CDR3: CASSRQGGLDSPLHF
V: TRBV18
D: TRBD1
J: TRBJ1-6
size: few

DNA: TGTGCCAGCAGCCAAACTAGCGGTACTGGGCAGTACTTC
CDR3: CASSQTSGTGQYF
V: TRBV3-1/TRBV3-2
D: TRBD2
J: TRBJ2-7
size: .

DNA: TGTGCCAGCTCACCAGGGACAGGGCGCTCTGGGGCCAACGTCCTGACTTTC
CDR3: CASSPGTGRSGANVLTF
V: TRBV18
D: TRBD1
J: TRBJ2-6
size: .

DNA: TGTGCCAGCATGTCTAAAAGAAAAGAGACCCAGTACTTC
CDR3: CASMSKRKETQYF
V: TRBV2
D: .
J: TRBJ2-5
size: .

DNA: TGTGCCAGCAGTTACGCGGGGGTGGGCATTCAGTACTTC
CDR3: CASSYAGVGIQYF
V: TRBV6-6
D: TRBD2
J: TRBJ2-4
size: .

DNA: TGTGCCAGCAAGGGACAGCTAAACACTGAAGCTTTCTTT
CDR3: CASKGQLNTEAFF
V: TRBV19
D: TRBD1
J: TRBJ1-1
size: .

DNA: TGTGCCAGCAGCTTAAAGCGGGGGCGCTTCTACGAGCAGTACTTC
CDR3: CASSLKRGRFYEQYF
V: TRBV7-9
D: TRBD2
J: TRBJ2-7
size: .

DNA: TGTGCCAGCAGCCCGTCAGGCTCGAGCTCCTACGAGCAGTACTTC
CDR3: CASSPSGSSSYEQYF
V: TRBV4-2
D: .
J: TRBJ2-7
size: .

DNA: TGTGCCAGCAAGGGGGACGGGTCTGTGGAAGCTTTCTTT
CDR3: CASKGDGSVEAFF
V: TRBV25-1
D: .
J: TRBJ1-1
size: few

DNA: TGTGCCAGCCGCCTATCTAGCGGGCCCTGGGATGAGCAGTTCTTC
CDR3: CASRLSSGPWDEQFF
V: TRBV6-4
D: TRBD2
J: TRBJ2-1
size: .

DNA: TGTGCCAGCAGCACCACTAGCATACAAGAGACCCAGTACTTC
CDR3: CASSTTSIQETQYF
V: TRBV7-2
D: .
J: TRBJ2-5
size: .

DNA: TGTGCCAGCAGCTTGGGTGGAGTCACCGGGGAGCTGTTTTTT
CDR3: CASSLGGVTGELFF
V: TRBV5-4
D: .
J: TRBJ2-2
size: .

DNA: TGTGCCAGCAGTCAACTAGCTGGTGGGGCCAACGTCCTGACTTTC
CDR3: CASSQLAGGANVLTF
V: TRBV6-5
D: .
J: TRBJ2-6
size: few

DNA: TGTGCCAGCAGCCCCAGGACAGGGCCTTTTAATGAAAAACTGTTTTTT
CDR3: CASSPRTGPFNEKLFF
V: TRBV27
D: TRBD1
J: TRBJ1-4
size: once

DNA: TGTGCCAGCAGGATCGGGGGAAATGGAAACACCATATATTTT
CDR3: CASRIGGNGNTIYF
V: TRBV2
D: .
J: TRBJ1-3
size: .

DNA: TGTGCCTGGAGTGGACAGGGGGGGGCCGAGACCCAGTACTTC
CDR3: CAWSGQGGAETQYF
V: TRBV30
D: TRBD1
J: TRBJ2-5
size: .

DNA: TGTGCCAGCAGCTTCACAGGTCTCAATCAGCCCCAGCATTTT
CDR3: CASSFTGLNQPQHF
V: TRBV7-9
D: .
J: TRBJ1-5
size: few

DNA: TGTGCCACCAGTGATTTTCCACACGGGGTCTACACCTTC
CDR3: CATSDFPHGVYTF
V: TRBV24-1
D: .
J: TRBJ1-2
size: .

DNA: TGCGCCAGCAGTTGGGAGGGGTTCCAACCCGGCAGCGGGGAGCTGTTTTTT
CDR3: CASSWEGFQPGSGELFF
V: TRBV10-2
D: TRBD2
J: TRBJ2-2
size: few

DNA: TGTGCCAGCTCACCGACGGAAGCAGGTTCCTACGAGCAGTACTTC
CDR3: CASSPTEAGSYEQYF
V: TRBV18
D: .
J: TRBJ2-7
size: .

DNA: TGTGCCAGCAGTTTTGGGTATGGGAGAGGCTACACCTTC
CDR3: CASSFGYGRGYTF
V: TRBV12-3/TRBV12-4
D: .
J: TRBJ1-2
size: .

DNA: TGTGCCAGTAGCCCGGACATCTCTTCCAGGGAGACCCAGTACTTC
CDR3: CASSPDISSRETQYF
V: TRBV19
D: .
J: TRBJ2-5
size: .

DNA: TGTGCCAGCTCACCAGCCAGAACCTCCACTGAAGCTTTCTTT
CDR3: CASSPARTSTEAFF
V: TRBV18
D: .
J: TRBJ1-1
size: .

DNA: TGTGCCAGTAGTCCAACCGGGACTAGCGGGGGCTCCGGAAGAAATGAGCAGTTCTTC
CDR3: CASSPTGTSGGSGRNEQFF
V: TRBV19
D: TRBD2
J: TRBJ2-1
size: .

DNA: TGTGCCAGCTCACCATTTAGTATCGGGACAGGGGGCGCGGAGCAGTACTTC
CDR3: CASSPFSIGTGGAEQYF
V: TRBV18
D: TRBD1
J: TRBJ2-7
size: .

DNA: TGTGCCAGCAGCTTCGAACAGGGGAGCACTGAAGCTTTCTTT
CDR3: CASSFEQGSTEAFF
V: TRBV7-9
D: TRBD1
J: TRBJ1-1
size: once

DNA: TGTGCCAGCAGCTTCCCGATTAGTGTTGGTGAGCAGTTCTTC
CDR3: CASSFPISVGEQFF
V: TRBV7-9
D: .
J: TRBJ2-1
size: .

DNA: TGCGCCAGCAGCTTGGCAGGGGAAATCTACAATGAGCAGTTCTTC
CDR3: CASSLAGEIYNEQFF
V: TRBV5-1
D: .
J: TRBJ2-1
size: .

DNA: TGTGCCAGCAGTCCCGGGACAGGGGGCAGTTGGAACACTGAAGCTTTCTTT
CDR3: CASSPGTGGSWNTEAFF
V: TRBV6-6
D: TRBD1
J: TRBJ1-1
size: .

DNA: TGTGCCATCACATCCGGGGTGAACACTGAAGCTTTCTTT
CDR3: CAITSGVNTEAFF
V: TRBV10-3
D: .
J: TRBJ1-1
size: .

DNA: TGTGCCAGTTCCAAGGCTGGGCTTGGCTCCTACAATGAGCAGTTCTTC
CDR3: CASSKAGLGSYNEQFF
V: TRBV19
D: .
J: TRBJ2-1
size: once

DNA: TGTGCCAGCAGCGTATCCAGCGGAACCACAGATACGCAGTATTTT
CDR3: CASSVSSGTTDTQYF
V: TRBV9
D: .
J: TRBJ2-3
size: .

DNA: TGTGCCAGCAGGAAGTATACCGGGACAGGGAACACTGAAGCTTTCTTT
CDR3: CASRKYTGTGNTEAFF
V: TRBV2
D: TRBD1
J: TRBJ1-1
size: .

DNA: TGCAGCGTTGTTCTGGGGACTTACGAGCAGTACTTC
CDR3: CSVVLGTYEQYF
V: TRBV29-1
D: .
J: TRBJ2-7
size: .

DNA: TGTGCCAGCAGCCCCTCGGGAAATACTGAAGCTTTCTTT
CDR3: CASSPSGNTEAFF
V: TRBV28
D: .
J: TRBJ1-1
size: .

DNA: TGTGCCAGCAGTTACTCGGTGGCTGCCGCCTACGAGCAGTACTTC
CDR3: CASSYSVAAAYEQYF
V: TRBV6-5
D: .
J: TRBJ2-7
size: .

DNA: TGCGCCAGCAGCGCCAACACAGGGGCCGATACGCAGTATTTT
CDR3: CASSANTGADTQYF
V: TRBV10-2
D: TRBD1
J: TRBJ2-3
size: .

DNA: TGTGCCAGCAGCCAGCAGGGGAGTGACGAGACCCAGTACTTC
CDR3: CASSQQGSDETQYF
V: TRBV4-2
D: .
J: TRBJ2-5
size: .

DNA: TGTGCCAGCAGCCCGACAGGGGGCGGCAATCAGCCCCAGCATTTT
CDR3: CASSPTGGGNQPQHF
V: TRBV9
D: TRBD1
J: TRBJ1-5
size: .

DNA: TGTGCCAGCAGTTGGGGGGGTTCCTACGAGCAGTACTTC
CDR3: CASSWGGSYEQYF
V: TRBV28
D: TRBD2
J: TRBJ2-7
size: .

DNA: TGCGCCAGCAGCCAGCCAAGGACAGTTGAAGCTTTCTTT
CDR3: CASSQPRTVEAFF
V: TRBV4-1
D: .
J: TRBJ1-1
size: .

DNA: TGTGCAGTCCGGGGCGGGGGCAATGGTGCCGGGGAGCTGTTTTTT
CDR3: CAVRGGGNGAGELFF
V: TRBV13
D: .
J: TRBJ2-2
size: .

DNA: TGTGCCAGCAGCTTAGGTCTGGGGGCAGAGACCCAGTACTTC
CDR3: CASSLGLGAETQYF
V: TRBV7-2
D: .
J: TRBJ2-5
size: .

DNA: TGTGCCAGCAGCTACCGGGACAGGAGGAATGAGCAGTTCTTC
CDR3: CASSYRDRRNEQFF
V: TRBV27
D: TRBD1
J: TRBJ2-1
size: .

DNA: TGTGCCACCAGCAGGGACAGGGGGCCGGGAAACACCATATATTTT
CDR3: CATSRDRGPGNTIYF
V: TRBV15
D: TRBD1
J: TRBJ1-3
size: few

DNA: TGTGCCAGCAGTTTGGGGCCCCTGGGTGAGCAGTTCTTC
CDR3: CASSLGPLGEQFF
V: TRBV12-3/TRBV12-4
D: .
J: TRBJ2-1
size: .

DNA: TGTGCCAGCAGCCAAGTTTACCCTTCTAAGGCTAGCGGCACAGATACGCAGTATTTT
CDR3: CASSQVYPSKASGTDTQYF
V: TRBV3-1/TRBV3-2
D: .
J: TRBJ2-3
size: .

DNA: TGTGCCAGCTCACCCTGGGACAGGGGTAGCAATCAGCCCCAGCATTTT
CDR3: CASSPWDRGSNQPQHF
V: TRBV18
D: TRBD1
J: TRBJ1-5
size: few